This T cell receptor (beta chain) was sequenced for a study of blood T cell repertoires in COVID-19 (dated by TCRdb to the early 2020s). Turning to the overall study: Samples covering the acute and convalescent phases of COVID-19 were provided by collaborators in the United States, Italy and Spain. Sample metadata almost always included a de-identified subject ID, COVID-19 status, age in years and sex. The prospective study material was composed of cDNA or gDNA derived from T cells, B-cell-depleted T cells, or PBMCs. Where available, HLA class I and class II types were taken from metadata supplied by the sample provider and were not determined by assay-based typing. Samples came from the ongoing ImmuneRACE study (first 160 participants) plus 1,254 subjects from 6 global collaborators. The repertoires were released in a freely available public database meant as a resource for research on the immune response to SARS-CoV-2. Deeply sampled blood TCRbeta repertoires from subjects exposed to, actively infected with, or recovered from COVID-19 were included in the dataset.

General study outcomes and caveats: Clinical and demographic metadata were provided uncurated, with the amount varying by source and participant.

TCRbeta CDR3 regions were amplified from genomic DNA by means of the immunoSEQ Assay, a bias-controlled multiplex PCR. The published analysis was carried out like this. Nucleated cell counts per sample were estimated from amplification of reference gene primers within the assay. To quantify the absolute abundance of each unique TCRbeta CDR3 rearrangement, sequence reads were collapsed and filtered. For each sample, productive Simpson clonality was calculated as the square root of Simpson's diversity index over productive rearrangements. Not all clones reach the TCRdb copy of this immuneACCESS table, which keeps in-frame sequences only. Checked studies attribute under half of the gap to unresolved V genes and leave the rest unexplained. The V and J calls and clone size were taken over from that table, and D and trimming were inferred from the DNA. The sample table shows about 83,000 clones, and about 92% are seen once. Clones ranked in the top ten supply more than 15% of the sample.

Each collaborating institution followed its own protocols to collect whole blood in K2EDTA tubes. For TCRbeta analysis, collaborators shipped samples in one of three forms: frozen whole blood, isolated PBMCs, or DNA extracted from either of those sample types. As to this clone: Its antigen remains undetermined. No base quality information exists; no much larger clone differs at one position.

The sequenced sample was peripheral blood. This receptor was obtained from an elderly woman with active or convalescent COVID-19.

This receptor has the CDR3 CASSSLDSKQAFF. The base sequence is TGTGCCAGCTCCTCTCTGGACAGTAAACAAGCTTTCTTT. The chain employs TRBV27 and TRBJ1-1; TRBD1 could be the D gene, as 6 bases match. Per the germline V gene (reference sequence), MNHEY is the CDR1 and SMNVEV is the CDR2. The CDR3 goes from the cysteine to the phenylalanine over 13 residues. Only the CDR3 DNA stays, 39 bases, in frame from base 1. The germline ends are 19 bases apart after V is trimmed by 8 bases and J by 9 bases.